Presented here are 27 T cell receptor beta chains from one specimen sequenced in a study of vaccination and CD4 T cells after COVID-19. Treatment described: roughly 11-day PBMC culture with coronavirus spike peptide pools or control peptides (ViraFEST assay). Their antigen targets remain unknown. The assay that was used to sequence DNA from cultured CD4+ T cells was the Oncomine TCR Beta short-read assay. MiXCR, applied by TCRdb to the PCR reads, yields one record per CDR3 protein. Counted here are some 16,000 distinct CDR3 sequences, around 79% occurring once; the ten biggest clones make up around a tenth. This material consisted of CD4+ T cells from blood, cultured in vitro, taken after SARS-CoV-2 vaccination. The receptors were gathered from a human donor who received a COVID-19 vaccine.

The V gene is TRBV24-1, the J gene TRBJ1-5; TRBD1 is a possible D gene (5 bases). CDR1 and CDR2 (germline): KGHDR, SFDVKD. This CDR3 comprises 14 residues. V was pared by 4 bases and J by 7 bases, with 13 bases between. DNA for the CDR3: TGTGCCACCAGTGAAGCAGGGTCCGGGCAGCCCCAGCATTTT. Translated, it gives CATSEAGSGQPQHF.

V and J are TRBV20-1 and TRBJ1-3; weak D call: TRBD1 (6 bases). Trimming took off 1 base at V and 2 bases at J, with 15 bases between the two ends. There are 16 residues in the CDR3. From germline, CDR1 is DFQATT and CDR2 SNEGSKA (reference sequence). The CDR3 here is CSARVSGGSAGNTIYF. In nucleotides, the CDR3 is TGCAGTGCTAGAGTCAGTGGGGGCTCGGCTGGAAACACCATATATTTT.

The chain recombines TRBV10-1 with TRBJ2-3; TRBD2 matches at 14 bases. V lost 6 bases to trimming and J lost 1 base; unmatched junction nucleotides: 3. This CDR3 comprises 16 residues. Germline V CDR1 and CDR2: WNHNN, SYGVQD (reference sequence). The CDR3 reads CASSSGLAGGTDTQYF. CDR3 coding DNA: TGCGCCAGCAGCTCGGGACTAGCGGGGGGCACAGATACGCAGTATTTT.

The rearrangement links TRBV15 to TRBJ1-3; D gene ambiguous. The V gene lost 0 bases and the J gene lost 0 bases, with 6 bases spanning the gap. The CDR3 contains 15 residues. Germline loops: CDR1 LNHNV, CDR2 YYDKDF (reference sequence). The DNA for the CDR3 is TGTGCCACCAGCAGAGATTCCTTCTCTGGAAACACCATATATTTT. As protein: CATSRDSFSGNTIYF.

V gene TRBV20-1 combines with J gene TRBJ1-1; D gene ambiguous. The CDR3 covers 15 residues. Trimming removed 3 bases at V and 0 bases at J, with 14 bases between. The germline CDR1 and CDR2 sequences are DFQATT and SNEGSKA (reference sequence). The CDR3 DNA reads as TGCAGTGCTAGTTCGATGCAGGAATTGAACACTGAAGCTTTCTTT. Amino acid sequence: CSASSMQELNTEAFF.

This sequence joins TRBV5-1 and TRBJ1-2, with 8 bases lining up with TRBD1. CDR3 length: 14 residues. Unmatched junction bases numbered 4, after V lost 0 bases and J lost 6 bases. The V gene's germline CDR1 is SGHRS and CDR2 YFSETQ. The CDR3 DNA sequence: TGCGCCAGCAGCTTGGAGGCAGGGGGCAATGGCTACACCTTC. Translating gives CASSLEAGGNGYTF.

V is TRBV24-1 and J is TRBJ2-7; no definite D call. CDR1 and CDR2 from the germline V gene are KGHDR and SFDVKD. The V gene lost 1 base and the J gene lost 5 bases, with 8 bases spanning the gap. This CDR3 comprises 13 residues. The CDR3 bases are TGTGCCACCAGTGATTTATTGACCCACGAGCAGTACTTC. Translating gives CATSDLLTHEQYF.

The gene calls are TRBV6-5 and TRBJ1-2; unclear D gene. Trimming shortened V by 2 bases and J by 7 bases, and 8 bases separated the two germline ends. The CDR3 runs to 12 residues. Germline loops: CDR1 MNHEY, CDR2 SVGAGI. The CDR3 spells CASSYRGSGYTF. The CDR3 bases are TGTGCCAGCAGTTACCGTGGGTCTGGCTACACCTTC.

The chain is built from TRBV6-1 and TRBJ2-5, with 14 bases aligning to TRBD2. The CDR3 runs 16 residues. The J segment lost 5 bases and the V segment lost 4 bases, leaving 6 bases of the junction unmatched. CDR1 and CDR2 from the germline V gene are MNHNS and SASEGT. CDR3 nucleotides: TGTGCCAGCAGTGGAGGGACTAGCGGGGGCTTTGAGACCCAGTACTTC. This encodes CASSGGTSGGFETQYF.

The gene calls are TRBV6-1 and TRBJ1-6; a possible D gene is TRBD1 (6 bases). Germline V gene data show CDR1 as MNHNS and CDR2 as SASEGT. V gave up 5 bases and J gave up 0 bases, with 17 bases separating them. The CDR3 runs to 18 residues. The DNA for the CDR3 is TGTGCCAGCAGTAAATCAACAGGGCTGAGCTCCTATAATTCACCCCTCCACTTT. It specifies CASSKSTGLSSYNSPLHF.

The genes are TRBV6-5 and TRBJ1-2, with TRBD1 identical over 7 bases. The CDR3 has 13 residues. Germline trimming cut 2 bases from V and 3 bases from J; bases unmatched to any gene: 0. Per germline, CDR1 MNHEY and CDR2 SVGAGI. CDR3 nucleotides: TGTGCCAGCAGTTACACAGGGGACTATGGCTACACCTTC. It specifies CASSYTGDYGYTF.

The V gene is TRBV29-1, the J gene TRBJ2-3; weak D call: TRBD1 (5 bases). The CDR3 spans 13 residues. The V end was cut by 1 base, the J end by 4 bases, with 9 bases between. Germline V gene sequence: CDR1 SQVTM, CDR2 ANQGSEA. The CDR3 DNA is TGCAGCGTTGAAGGGCAGGGCGCAGATACGCAGTATTTT. Protein: CSVEGQGADTQYF.

The rearrangement links TRBV15 to TRBJ1-2; no reliable D call. Germline CDR1 and CDR2: LNHNV and YYDKDF (reference sequence). The CDR3 is made up of 14 amino acids. The ends were cut back, 1 base at V and 2 bases at J, with 8 bases in the middle. CDR3 amino acids: CATSRGPENYGYTF. The CDR3 nucleotides are TGTGCCACCAGCAGAGGGCCGGAAAACTATGGCTACACCTTC. Full variable domain (remainder filled in from reference TRBV15 and TRBJ1-2): DAMVIQNPRYQVTQFGKPVTLSCSQTLNHNVMYWYQQKSSQAPKLLFHYYDKDFNNEADTPDNFQSRRPNTSFCFLDIRSPGLGDTAMYLCATSRGPENYGYTFGSGTRLTVV.

This rearrangement joins TRBV10-3 to TRBJ2-3, with TRBD1 matching over 9 bases. There are 16 residues in the CDR3. Germline V gene sequence: CDR1 ENHRY, CDR2 SYGVKD. Trimming took 4 bases from V and 2 from J; bases not matched to a gene: 7. The CDR3 DNA follows: TGTGCCATCAGTGCCCTTGGGGACAGGGACACAGATACGCAGTATTTT. As protein: CAISALGDRDTDTQYF.

This clonotype appeared a few times. The rearrangement uses TRBV2 and TRBJ2-3, with 7 bases aligning to TRBD1. V lost 5 bases to trimming and J lost 3 bases; unmatched junction nucleotides: 8. This CDR3 has 15 amino acids. CDR1 is SNHLY, CDR2 FYNNEI, per germline. The CDR3 loop reads CASSYPGQRTDTQYF. The CDR3 DNA follows: TGTGCCAGCAGTTATCCGGGACAGAGAACAGATACGCAGTATTTT.

The chain is built from TRBV20-1 and TRBJ2-4, with D tentatively TRBD2 (6 bases). The V and J ends lost 3 bases and 0 bases respectively, with 6 bases between them. Germline values: CDR1 DFQATT, CDR2 SNEGSKA (reference sequence). This CDR3 has 13 residues. Here the CDR3 DNA reads TGCAGTGCTAGGGGGGGAGCCAAAAACATTCAGTACTTC. Amino acid sequence: CSARGGAKNIQYF.

The chain recombines TRBV6-1 with TRBJ1-5, with D possibly TRBD1 on 5 matching bases. Germline CDR1 and CDR2: MNHNS and SASEGT. CDR3 length: 16 amino acids. V lost 3 bases and J 3 bases, leaving 15 bases between the germline ends. The CDR3 is CASSEDRQQTNQPQHF. CDR3 nucleotide sequence: TGTGCCAGCAGTGAGGATCGACAGCAGACCAATCAGCCCCAGCATTTT.

V is TRBV30 and J is TRBJ2-7, with D possibly being TRBD2 (6 bases). Germline lookup yields CDR1 GTSNPN and CDR2 SVGIG (reference sequence). CDR3 length: 13 amino acids. Between the trimmed V and J ends, which lost 2 bases and 1 base, there was a span of 9 bases. CDR3 region: CAWSRRGSYEQYF. CDR3 coding DNA: TGTGCCTGGAGTAGGAGGGGATCCTACGAGCAGTACTTC.

The chain has TRBV3-1 and TRBJ2-3, with no clear D. The germline V and J ends were trimmed by 2 bases and 4 bases, with 10 bases remaining between them. CDR3 size: 14 residues. Germline lookup yields CDR1 LGHDT and CDR2 YNNKEL (reference sequence). CDR3 amino acids: CASSQQLGSDTQYF. The CDR3 DNA sequence: TGTGCCAGCAGCCAACAGCTGGGTTCAGATACGCAGTATTTT.

As to this clonotype: With a much larger clone just one base away, this may be a read error. The V and J genes are TRBV20-1 and TRBJ2-3; TRBD2 matches 7 bases. CDR1 and CDR2 from the germline V gene are DFQATT and SNEGSKA (reference sequence). The CDR3 spans 16 residues. The chain's CDR3 is CSASLGVAGGTDAQYF. The CDR3 DNA reads as TGCAGTGCTAGCCTAGGGGTAGCGGGTGGCACAGATGCGCAGTATTTT.

This chain connects TRBV12-3 or TRBV12-4 to TRBJ1-2; perhaps TRBD1 as D (6 bases). The CDR3 consists of 14 residues. V shed 1 base and J shed 3 bases, with 9 bases lying between them. The CDR3 DNA follows: TGTGCCAGCAGTTTAGGGGGGGCTCACTATGGCTACACCTTC. It specifies CASSLGGAHYGYTF.

This clonotype was found a few times. This chain uses TRBV6-4 with TRBJ1-6, with a tentative D call TRBD1 (6 bases). This CDR3 is built from 14 residues. Per germline, CDR1 MRHNA and CDR2 SNTAGT. V lost 6 bases, J lost 5 bases, and 11 bases lay in between. CDR3 coding DNA: TGTGCCAGCAGGTGGACAGCAGATAATTCACCCCTCCACTTT. This translates into CASRWTADNSPLHF.

The chain links TRBV19 to TRBJ1-6, with D perhaps TRBD1 (5 bases). The CDR3 extends over 14 amino acids. V lost 9 bases and J 9 bases, leaving 18 bases between the germline ends. The germline gives CDR1 LNHDA, CDR2 SQIVND (reference sequence). The CDR3 is CASQGRDLGSPLHF. CDR3 DNA sequence: TGTGCCAGCCAGGGTAGGGATCTGGGTTCACCCCTCCACTTT.

This chain links TRBV7-9 with TRBJ2-4; TRBD1 matches at 8 bases. Germline assignment: CDR1 SEHNR and CDR2 FQNEAQ (reference sequence). V shed 4 bases, J shed 1 base, and the junction held 6 bases outside the gene matches. The CDR3 extends over 16 amino acids. In DNA form, the CDR3 reads TGTGCCAGCAGCTCGACAGGGGTGTCGGCCAAAAACATTCAGTACTTC. Translating it yields CASSSTGVSAKNIQYF.

The chain has TRBV6-1 and TRBJ1-5, with TRBD1 as a possible D gene (5 bases). CDR3 length: 17 residues. Between the trimmed V and J ends, which lost 4 bases and 2 bases, there was a span of 18 bases. The germline CDR1 and CDR2 sequences are MNHNS and SASEGT. CDR3 loop: CASSAAGSGPGNQPQHF. The CDR3 bases are TGTGCCAGCAGTGCCGCCGGGTCGGGACCGGGCAATCAGCCCCAGCATTTT.

V gene TRBV7-9 combines with J gene TRBJ1-2; a possible D gene is TRBD1 (5 bases). Germline assignment: CDR1 SEHNR and CDR2 FQNEAQ (reference sequence). V lost 3 bases to trimming and J lost 7 bases, with 12 bases between them. The CDR3 contains 13 residues. The CDR3 spells CASSLPGRGGYTF. In DNA, the CDR3 is TGTGCCAGCAGCTTGCCAGGGAGGGGTGGCTACACCTTC.

The V gene is TRBV19, the J gene TRBJ2-5, with 9 positions matching TRBD1. The V gene's germline CDR1 is LNHDA and CDR2 SQIVND (reference sequence). This CDR3 contains 15 residues. The V segment lost 6 bases and the J segment 5 bases; nucleotides outside the gene matches: 10. CDR3 in DNA: TGTGCCAGTAGCAACCTGGACAGGGGATTGGAGACCCAGTACTTC. Translated: CASSNLDRGLETQYF.